This record covers a single T cell receptor (beta chain). This entry comes from a study of blood T cell repertoires in COVID-19. Study summary: Both acute and convalescent COVID-19 samples were obtained from the United States, Italy and Spain. PBMCs, B-cell-depleted T cells, or T cells provided the cDNA or gDNA that made up the material.

Under the authors' procedure: Scientists estimated how many nucleated cells there were by amplifying reference gene primers. Clones were sequenced by immunoSEQ multiplex PCR, and TCRdb holds only the in-frame ones, with some missing. V and J calls and clone size are copied from that table; D and trimming were computed from the DNA. This sample has more than 60,000 clones, with roughly 82% found just once. V lost 0 bases and J 0 bases, leaving 8 bases between the germline ends. This CDR3 has 16 residues. Germline V gives CDR1 MNHEY, CDR2 SVGAGI. The TCR comes from a human donor in a cohort sampled during active COVID-19. Sequenced sample: peripheral blood. The chain has TRBV6-5 and TRBJ2-2, with TRBD2 as a possible D gene (5 bases). The CDR3 nucleotides read TGTGCCAGCAGTTACTCGAACGGGGCGAACACCGGGGAGCTGTTTTTT. This gives the protein CASSYSNGANTGELFF.